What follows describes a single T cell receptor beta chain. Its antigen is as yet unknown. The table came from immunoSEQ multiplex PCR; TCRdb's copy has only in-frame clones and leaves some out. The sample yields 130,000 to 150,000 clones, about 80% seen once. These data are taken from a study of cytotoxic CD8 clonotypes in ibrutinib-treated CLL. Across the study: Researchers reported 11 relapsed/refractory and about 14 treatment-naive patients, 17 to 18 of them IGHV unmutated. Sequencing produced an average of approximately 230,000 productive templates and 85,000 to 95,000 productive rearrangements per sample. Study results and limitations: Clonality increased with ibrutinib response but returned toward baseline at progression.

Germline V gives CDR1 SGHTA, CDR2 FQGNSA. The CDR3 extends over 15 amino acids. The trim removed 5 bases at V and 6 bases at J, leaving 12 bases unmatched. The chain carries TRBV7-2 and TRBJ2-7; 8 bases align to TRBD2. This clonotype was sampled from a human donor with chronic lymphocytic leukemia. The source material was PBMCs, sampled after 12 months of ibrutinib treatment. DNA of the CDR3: TGTGCCAGCAGCCGCGAGCCGAGCGGGAGTCCCGAGCAGTACTTC. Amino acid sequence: CASSREPSGSPEQYF.